This T cell receptor beta chain was observed in a study of blood T cell repertoires in COVID-19. Profiled with immunoSEQ multiplex PCR; TCRdb holds only in-frame clones, not every one. The repertoire holds roughly 170,000 clones, with over 75% as singletons. Germline V gene lookup returns CDR1 MDHEN and CDR2 SYDVKM. V lost 7 bases, J lost 7 bases, and 11 bases stayed unmatched. CDR3 length equals 14 residues. V usage is TRBV28 and J usage is TRBJ2-7; 9 bases are a match to TRBD1. The receptor's source is a woman aged 40 to 50 with acute COVID-19. The sequenced sample was PBMCs or T cells enriched from blood (not recorded which). The CDR3 DNA reads TGTGCCAGCACCCCCGGGGGACAGGGAGGGGAGCAGTACTTC. It specifies CASTPGGQGGEQYF.